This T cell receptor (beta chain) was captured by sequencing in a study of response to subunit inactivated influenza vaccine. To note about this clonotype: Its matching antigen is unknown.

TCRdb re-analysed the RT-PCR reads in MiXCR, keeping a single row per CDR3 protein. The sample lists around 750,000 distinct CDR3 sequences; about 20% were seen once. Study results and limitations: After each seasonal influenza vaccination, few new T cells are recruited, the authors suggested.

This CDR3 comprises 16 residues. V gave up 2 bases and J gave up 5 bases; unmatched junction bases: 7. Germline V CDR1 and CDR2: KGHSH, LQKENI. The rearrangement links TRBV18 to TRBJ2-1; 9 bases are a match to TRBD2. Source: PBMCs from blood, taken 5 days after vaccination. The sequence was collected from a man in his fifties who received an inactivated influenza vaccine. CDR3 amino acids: CASSPGAPSGNNEQFF. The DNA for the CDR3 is TGTGCCAGCTCACCAGGGGCCCCTAGCGGGAACAATGAGCAGTTCTTC.